This is a list of T cell receptor beta chains from one sample in a study of blood T cell repertoires in COVID-19. The assay was immunoSEQ multiplex PCR, and TCRdb's table has in-frame clones only and misses some. This sample yields hundreds of thousands of clones, of which around nine tenths are seen a single time; less than 3.5% belongs to the top ten. Specimen: peripheral blood. The receptor source for this set is a woman between 18 and 29 years old who had recovered from COVID-19. Both conserved end residues are part of each CDR3.

TRBJ1-1	TRBV7-2	CASSAGQGTDEAFF
TRBJ1-2	TRBV4-1	CASSQPDYGYTF
TRBJ2-3	TRBV3-1/TRBV3-2	CASSQEGLARSTDTQYF
TRBJ2-2	TRBV6-5	CASRTSNTGELFF
TRBJ1-4	TRBV7-9	CASSPRGSLEEKLFF
TRBJ2-1	TRBV24-1	CATSDFSRTSFRNEQFF
TRBJ1-2	TRBV24-1	CATSTTDGQVYGYTF
TRBJ2-2	TRBV18	CASSPTTGSNTGELFF
TRBJ1-3	TRBV24-1	CAKTAFPGRGTRNTIYF
TRBJ1-2	TRBV7-2	CASSLRQGSGYTF
TRBJ2-3	TRBV15	CATSRWRGLADTSTDTQYF
TRBJ2-4	TRBV7-2	CASSFNPGGKNIQYF
TRBJ2-1	TRBV27	CASSLSSYNEQFF
TRBJ2-2	TRBV7-9	CASSFNGLAGYTGELFF
TRBJ1-2	TRBV7-8	CASSSEGGSRDGYTF
TRBJ2-2	TRBV3-1/TRBV3-2	CASSDGQFTGELFF
TRBJ2-1	TRBV7-6	CASSLAEGAYNEQFF
TRBJ1-2	TRBV21-1	CASSKDSFYGYTF
TRBJ1-2	TRBV15	CATSREGLQGLTYGYTF
TRBJ1-2	TRBV29-1	CSVGQSYGYTF
TRBJ2-1	TRBV12-5	CASGLGTSGYYNEQFF
TRBJ2-1	TRBV3-1/TRBV3-2	CASSQDRGGAYNEQFF
TRBJ2-1	TRBV5-4	CASSAGLAASSYNEQFF
TRBJ2-1	TRBV5-4	CALRSSYNEQFF
TRBJ1-2	TRBV7-2	CASSPGGGIRDGYTF
TRBJ1-6	TRBV19	CASSIGPQGGTPLHF
TRBJ2-1	TRBV14	CASSRDLSGRKYKNEQFF
TRBJ1-2	TRBV19	CASRPGQGRNYGYTF
TRBJ1-5	TRBV27	CASSLSVGVNQPQHF
TRBJ1-5	TRBV7-6	CASSAGVRGGNQPQHF
TRBJ2-1	TRBV3-1/TRBV3-2	CASSQEPVAGLKIF
TRBJ1-4	TRBV18	CASSPVPGQGRANEKLFF
TRBJ1-4	TRBV6-5	CASSPRDRVGEKLFF
TRBJ1-1	TRBV29-1	CSVVSGTGANAFF
TRBJ2-3	TRBV7-6	CASSPTSSLGTDTQYF